This T cell receptor (beta chain) derives from a study of blood T cell repertoires in COVID-19. Overall study context: PBMCs, B-cell-depleted T cells, or T cells provided the cDNA or gDNA that made up the material.

Across about two dozen US areas, participants ranged in age from roughly 18 to 95 years. Recovered status in Cohort 3 required two negative PCRs, clearance, or symptom resolution. Authors' data handling: Researchers report that nucleated cell counts were estimated from reference gene primer amplification. Sequencing was performed with immunoSEQ multiplex PCR; in TCRdb, only in-frame clones are kept and a portion is missing. The V and J calls and clone size come from that table; D and trimming were worked out from the DNA. This repertoire shows 250,000 or so clones, 70% to 85% found once; its top ten account for 1.8%. V lost 5 bases and J 3 bases, leaving 16 bases between the germline ends. The CDR3 runs to 15 residues. Per the germline V gene, CDR1 is MGHDK and CDR2 is SYGVNS.

The TCR was taken from a man between 60 and 75 years old who had recovered from COVID-19. Sequencing was carried out using PBMCs or T cells enriched from blood (not recorded which). This rearrangement joins TRBV25-1 to TRBJ1-1; a possible D gene is TRBD1 (5 bases). CDR3 bases: TGTGCCAGCAGTCAACGGACAAACCCGGACACTGAAGCTTTCTTT. Protein sequence: CASSQRTNPDTEAFF. The full variable domain, completed using reference TRBV25-1 and TRBJ1-1, is EADIYQTPRYLVIGTGKKITLECSQTMGHDKMYWYQQDPGMELHLIHYSYGVNSTEKGDLSSESTVSRIRTEHFPLTLESARPSHTSQYLCASSQRTNPDTEAFFGQGTRLTVV.